This TCR beta chain appears in the sequencing data of a study of a mutant IDH1 vaccine in newly diagnosed glioma. The wider study: Vaccination followed radiotherapy alone by 4-6 weeks, or accompanied temozolomide cycles. Held at week 35, visit V12 was the safety follow-up, and visit V13 followed at week 47. The treated population exhibited a male proportion of roughly 60%, a female proportion of 37.5%, and a mean age of around 40 years.

Germline CDR1 SGHAT, CDR2 FQNNGV. The V end was cut by 1 base, the J end by 1 base, with 8 bases between. The CDR3 is made up of 14 amino acids. The time point here: week 47, end of study. With topical imiquimod, each dose of the vaccine consisted of 300 ug of mutant IDH1 20-mer peptide. Each tumor in the donors was a new WHO grade 3 or 4 astrocytoma, IDH1-mutant and ATRX-lost. Some clones are missing from TCRdb's copy, which holds only in-frame ones; the method was immunoSEQ multiplex PCR. The repertoire holds 20,000 to 30,000 clones, with 82% as singletons. In the case of this clone: Its antigen is not identified.

The sample here was PBMCs, taken from a glioma patient whose treatment included an IDH1 peptide vaccine. V usage is TRBV11-2 and J usage is TRBJ2-7; D may be TRBD1 or TRBD2 (5 bases each). The TCR comes from a man aged 35 to 55 with glioma. Some clones in this sample may be carry-over from other donors' samples. CDR3 residues: CASSLAWGSYEQYF. In nucleotides, the CDR3 is TGTGCCAGCAGCTTAGCATGGGGGTCCTACGAGCAGTACTTC.